This T cell receptor (beta chain) derives from a study of Graves' ophthalmopathy and Graves' hyperthyroidism. General observations from the study: From stable hyperthyroidism, ophthalmopathy was separated by a 13-signature model with 87.88% sensitivity and approximately 84% specificity. Blood also carried most expanded thyroid clonotypes exceeding 0.001 frequency.

This clonotype was seen repeatedly, ten times or more. Its antigen is not identified. Beta-chain TCR CDR3 regions were amplified from RNA transcripts. RT-PCR with HTBI primers came first, then second-round multiplex PCR. MiXCR was run by TCRdb on the multiplex PCR reads, yielding one entry per CDR3 protein. The table has about 400,000 distinct CDR3 sequences, around 19% seen once; the top ten hold about 1.6%. Ophthalmopathy in the donors was of moderate-to-severe activity, with CAS ≥3, NOSPECS ≥4 and duration under 3 months. V gave up 2 bases and J gave up 1 base, with 14 bases separating them. From germline, CDR1 is LNHDA and CDR2 SQIVND (reference sequence). CDR3 length: 16 amino acids.

The chain joins TRBV19 to TRBJ1-1; D not resolved. The sample comprised peripheral blood. The sequence derives from a woman aged 18-35 years with Graves' ophthalmopathy. The DNA for the CDR3 is TGTGCCAGTAGTATAATCCGCCGGACGGAGAACACTGAAGCTTTCTTT. This codes for CASSIIRRTENTEAFF.